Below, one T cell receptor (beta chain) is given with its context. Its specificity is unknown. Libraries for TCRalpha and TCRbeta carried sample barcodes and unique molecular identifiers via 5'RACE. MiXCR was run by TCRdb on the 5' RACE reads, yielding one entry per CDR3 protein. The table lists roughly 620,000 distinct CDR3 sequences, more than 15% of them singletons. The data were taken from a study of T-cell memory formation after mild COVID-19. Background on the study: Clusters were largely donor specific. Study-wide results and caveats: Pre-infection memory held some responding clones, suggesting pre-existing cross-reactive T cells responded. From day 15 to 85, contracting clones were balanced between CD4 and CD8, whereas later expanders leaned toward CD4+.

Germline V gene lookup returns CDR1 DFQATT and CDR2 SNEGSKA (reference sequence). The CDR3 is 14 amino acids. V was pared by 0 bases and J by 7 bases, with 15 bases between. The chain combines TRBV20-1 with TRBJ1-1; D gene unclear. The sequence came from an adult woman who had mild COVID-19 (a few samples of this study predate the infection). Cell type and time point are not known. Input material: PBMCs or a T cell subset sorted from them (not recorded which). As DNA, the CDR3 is TGCAGTGCTAGAGATAAAGGACGAGGCTATGAAGCTTTCTTT. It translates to CSARDKGRGYEAFF.